This TCR beta chain came from a study of CD8+CD57+ T cells in acquired aplastic anemia. The germline gives CDR1 LNHDA, CDR2 SQIVND (reference sequence). The CDR3 is made up of 16 amino acids. On this clonotype itself: One junction end does not reproduce the germline sequence, and a read error may be involved.

CDR3 and TCR beta VDJ profiling relied on a genomic DNA template. TCRdb reprocessed the reads with MiXCR, giving one entry per CDR3 protein. Of roughly 420,000 distinct CDR3 sequences listed, 65% to 75% are singletons. This clonotype was obtained from a human donor in good health, serving as a control. The chain recombines TRBV19 with TRBJ2-5, with TRBD2 as a possible D gene (6 bases). Sequencing used sorted CD4+, CD8+, or CD8+CD57+ T cells (not recorded which) from PBMCs. The CDR3 loop reads CASSLATGGVNEPQHF. In DNA form, the CDR3 reads TGTGCCAGTAGTTTGGCCACCGGGGGAGTTAATGAACCCCAGCACTTC.